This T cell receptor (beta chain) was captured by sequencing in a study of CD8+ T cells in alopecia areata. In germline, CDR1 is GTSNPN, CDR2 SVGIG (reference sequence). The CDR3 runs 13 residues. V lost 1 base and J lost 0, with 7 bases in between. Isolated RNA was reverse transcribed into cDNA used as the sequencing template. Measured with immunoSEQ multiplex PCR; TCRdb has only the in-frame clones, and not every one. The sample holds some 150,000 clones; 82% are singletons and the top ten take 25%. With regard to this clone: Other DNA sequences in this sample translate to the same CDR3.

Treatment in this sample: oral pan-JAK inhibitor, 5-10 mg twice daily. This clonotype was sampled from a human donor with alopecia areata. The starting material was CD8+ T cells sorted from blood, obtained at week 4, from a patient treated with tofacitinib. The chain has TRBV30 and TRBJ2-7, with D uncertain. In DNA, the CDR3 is TGTGCCTGGAGTGAGGGTAGCTCCTACGAGCAGTACTTC. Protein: CAWSEGSSYEQYF.